A single T cell receptor beta chain is shown here with its context. What it recognizes is unknown. This sample is drawn from a study of T cells in localized non-small cell lung cancer. Study-wide points: A denser population of T cells in blood accompanied longer overall survival. Appearances in adjacent lung were noted for a median about 50 of the top 100 tumor clones. Heterogeneity is still possible, as just one tumor region was sequenced.

The data were produced by immunoSEQ multiplex PCR, yet TCRdb's version contains in-frame clones alone and is incomplete. The table shows tens of thousands of clones, with almost 90% occurring only once. Trimming took off 1 base at V and 8 bases at J, with 11 bases between the two ends. Germline CDR1 LGHNA, CDR2 YSLEER. This CDR3 is built from 13 residues. Sequenced material: peripheral blood, taken before any cancer treatment. This chain uses TRBV4-3 with TRBJ1-2; the D is unclear. This receptor was identified in a woman aged 35-75 years with stage I lung adenocarcinoma. The CDR3 DNA reads TGCGCCAGCAGCCAAGGCAGAATCCAGGGCTACACCTTC. It encodes CASSQGRIQGYTF.